This paragraph covers one T cell receptor (beta chain) sequence. Antigen specificity is unknown. The sample comes from a study of beta chain features in type 1 diabetes. Study context: Cell yields, gender and age were comparable in patients and healthy donors. Overall study findings and caveats: Shorter TCRB CDR3s, moderately but significantly so, were found in Type 1 diabetes patients in all four CD4+ subsets.

Germline V lookup: CDR1 GTSNPN, CDR2 SVGIG (reference sequence). Trimming took 7 bases from V and 5 from J; bases not matched to a gene: 12. The CDR3 extends over 14 amino acids. Expressed TCRB transcripts were sequenced, since all the RNA that had been isolated was reverse transcribed. Here immunoSEQ multiplex PCR was the method, and the copy in TCRdb shows in-frame clones only, minus some. The sample shows about 370,000 clones, about 16% of them seen only once. Markers CD45RO/CCR7/CD25/CD127/CD95/CD27 served to sort CD4+ naive, central memory, regulatory and stem cell-like memory cells. Each sorted fraction was over 95% pure.

Sequences were obtained from naive CD4+ T cells from blood. The clonotype was recovered from a woman aged 18-30 years in good health. The chain links TRBV30 to TRBJ2-5, with TRBD2 identical over 8 bases. The CDR3 DNA sequence: TGTGCCTACCGAGCGGGAGTATCACGGGAGACCCAGTACTTC. Protein sequence: CAYRAGVSRETQYF.